Described below is a single T cell receptor beta chain sequence and its context. Its antigen is as yet unknown. There was at least one pre-ART PBMC sample for each donor, plus at least two post-ART PBMC samples. The study used samples holding about 0.85-10 million cryopreserved PBMC before DNA extraction. This sample was taken from a study of long-term antiretroviral therapy in people with HIV. This CDR3 has 19 residues. Germline-derived CDR1 and CDR2 are SGHTA and FQGNSA. Unmatched junction bases numbered 13, after V lost 5 bases and J lost 0 bases. Findings and caveats of the study: Blood specimens, gathered between about 2004 and 2018, were possibly obtained under older ART regimens.

Samples were assayed with immunoSEQ v3.0 at survey level. The assay was immunoSEQ multiplex PCR, and TCRdb's table has in-frame clones only and misses some. The repertoire holds 20,000 to 25,000 clones, about four fifths seen once, with less than 15% in the top ten. The rearrangement joins TRBV7-2 to TRBJ2-3, with 11 bases aligning to TRBD2. Sequencing used unsorted PBMCs, obtained 0.1 years before starting antiretroviral therapy. This TCR derives from a middle-aged man with HIV. In DNA, the CDR3 is TGTGCCAGCAGCGCTCGTGGGGGACTAGCGGACCTTAGCACAGATACGCAGTATTTT. This sequence encodes CASSARGGLADLSTDTQYF.